The 14 T cell receptor beta chains reported below all come from one sample, sequenced in a study of shared clonotypes between healthy human individuals. The repertoire was sequenced with immunoSEQ multiplex PCR; TCRdb's copy has only in-frame clones and lacks some. Of 190,000 or so clones detected, approximately 62% appear once; the ten largest clones hold 8% to 13%. The sequenced material came from memory CD4+ T cells sorted from blood. Documented subset: CD45RA-negative fraction. All receptors come from a man aged 30 to 45 in good health.

V usage is TRBV5-1 and J usage is TRBJ1-4; 9 bases map to TRBD1. This CDR3 spans 15 amino acids. The V gene end was trimmed by 4 bases and the J gene end by 6 bases; junction bases not matched to a gene: 7. The germline CDR1 and CDR2 sequences are SGHRS and YFSETQ. The CDR3 loop is CASSDPQGADEKLFF. The CDR3 coding sequence is TGCGCCAGCAGCGACCCACAGGGGGCGGATGAAAAACTGTTTTTT.

The genes are TRBV25-1 and TRBJ1-1, with TRBD1 as a possible D gene (6 bases). The CDR3 sequence is 14 residues long. CDR1 and CDR2 (germline): MGHDK, SYGVNS. Trimming took 6 bases from V and 4 from J, leaving 15 bases between them. The CDR3 bases are TGTGCCAGCAGGACAGGATGGGAGGGCACTGAAGCTTTCTTT. As protein: CASRTGWEGTEAFF.

This clone turned up a few times. The V and J genes are TRBV7-3 and TRBJ1-2, with 10 bases identical to TRBD1. Germline CDR1 reads SGHTA; CDR2 reads FQGTGA. The V and J ends lost 3 bases and 8 bases, in that order; junction bases with no gene match: 3. The CDR3 loop spans 13 amino acids. The CDR3 DNA follows: TGTGCCAGCAGCTTGGACAGGGGGGTAGGCTACACCTTC. Its protein is CASSLDRGVGYTF.

This clone was seen just once. The chain recombines TRBV11-2 with TRBJ1-1; a possible D gene is TRBD1 (6 bases). The ends were cut back, 5 bases at V and 1 base at J, with 14 bases in the middle. The CDR3 is 15 residues long. Germline CDR1 and CDR2: SGHAT and FQNNGV. The CDR3, as DNA: TGTGCCAGCAGCCTAAACAGGGACGGGAACACTGAAGCTTTCTTT. Protein sequence: CASSLNRDGNTEAFF.

The V gene is TRBV5-1, the J gene TRBJ1-2, with TRBD1 matching over 8 bases. The CDR3 consists of 16 residues. J lost 2 bases, V lost 0 bases, and 6 bases had no gene match. Germline lookup yields CDR1 SGHRS and CDR2 YFSETQ. The CDR3 spells CASSLGTGWKNYGYTF. The CDR3 DNA is TGCGCCAGCAGCTTGGGGACAGGGTGGAAGAACTATGGCTACACCTTC.

This chain joins TRBV6-5 and TRBJ2-7; 8 nucleotides match TRBD1. The CDR3 is 15 residues long. The V gene's germline CDR1 is MNHEY and CDR2 SVGAGI. After removal of 6 bases from V and 4 bases from J, the junction contained 11 bases not matched to a gene. CDR3 coding DNA: TGTGCCAGCAGACCTCGCCGGGACAGGCAATACGAGCAGTACTTC. Encoded protein: CASRPRRDRQYEQYF.

The V gene is TRBV5-1, the J gene TRBJ2-6; TRBD1 is a possible D gene (6 bases). The CDR3 is made up of 17 amino acids. The germline CDR1 and CDR2 sequences are SGHRS and YFSETQ. V lost 2 bases, J lost 0 bases, and 12 bases lay in between. The CDR3 is CASSFRGFSSGANVLTF. Here the CDR3 DNA reads TGCGCCAGCAGCTTCAGGGGATTCAGCTCTGGGGCCAACGTCCTGACTTTC.

The chain carries TRBV6-5 and TRBJ1-1; D possibly corresponds to TRBD1 (5 bases). The CDR3 loop spans 14 amino acids. In germline, CDR1 is MNHEY, CDR2 SVGAGI. V lost 5 bases and J 4 bases, leaving 14 bases between the germline ends. The DNA for the CDR3 is TGTGCCAGCAGTGGCCGGGACGGACTCACTGAAGCTTTCTTT. The encoded protein is CASSGRDGLTEAFF.

This clone was counted at least ten times. This chain connects TRBV9 to TRBJ1-2; TRBD1 is a possible D gene (6 bases). The CDR3 runs 13 residues. Deletions cut 4 bases from V and 7 bases from J, with 14 bases between. Per the germline V gene, CDR1 is SGDLS and CDR2 is YYNGEE. The CDR3 protein is CASSLNGGLGYTF. DNA for the CDR3: TGTGCCAGCAGCCTCAACGGGGGGCTTGGCTACACCTTC.

The sample holds many counts of this clone. The V call is TRBV5-1, the J call TRBJ2-5; 9 positions agree with TRBD1. CDR1 is SGHRS and CDR2 is YFSETQ in the germline V gene. The CDR3 consists of 15 residues. Germline trimming cut 3 bases from V and 4 bases from J; bases unmatched to any gene: 7. The CDR3 DNA follows: TGCGCCAGCAGCTCCACAGGGGGCTCTGGAGAGACCCAGTACTTC. Its protein is CASSSTGGSGETQYF.

Regarding this clone: It differs at one base from a far larger clone, so likely a read error. The V call is TRBV2, the J call TRBJ1-5; D is perhaps TRBD1 (5 bases). This CDR3 region has 14 residues. Trimming took 4 bases from V and 7 from J, leaving 14 bases between them. Germline V gene data show CDR1 as SNHLY and CDR2 as FYNNEI. The CDR3 nucleotides are TGTGCCAGCAGTGTGGAAAGGGGCGGACAGCCCCAGCATTTT. Protein product: CASSVERGGQPQHF.

The chain uses TRBV9 and TRBJ2-7; D unresolved. Germline loops: CDR1 SGDLS, CDR2 YYNGEE. CDR3 size: 15 residues. Trimming removed 0 bases from V and 4 bases from J, with 14 bases in between. The CDR3 sequence is CASSVAPYGGYEQYF. In DNA, the CDR3 is TGTGCCAGCAGCGTAGCACCGTATGGCGGATACGAGCAGTACTTC.

V and J are TRBV2 and TRBJ2-3, with D unresolved. Looked up from germline, CDR1 is SNHLY and CDR2 is FYNNEI. The ends were cut back, 7 bases at V and 0 bases at J, with 11 bases in the middle. The CDR3 has 14 amino acids. The CDR3 loop reads CASKGFTSTDTQYF. The CDR3 DNA is TGTGCCAGCAAAGGATTCACGAGCACAGATACGCAGTATTTT.

This clone appeared many times. The gene calls are TRBV10-2 and TRBJ2-7, with 7 bases that match TRBD2. With 8 bases clipped from V and 3 bases from J, the junction kept 7 bases outside the gene matches. CDR3 length: 13 amino acids. The germline gives CDR1 WSHSY, CDR2 SAAADI. The CDR3 DNA is TGCGCCAGCGGGAGGGGAAGGGACTACGAGCAGTACTTC. It codes for CASGRGRDYEQYF.